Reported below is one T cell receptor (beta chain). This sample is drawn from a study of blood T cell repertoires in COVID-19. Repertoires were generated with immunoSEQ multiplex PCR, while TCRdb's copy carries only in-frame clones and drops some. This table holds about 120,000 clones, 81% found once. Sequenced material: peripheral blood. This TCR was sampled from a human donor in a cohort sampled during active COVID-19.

This CDR3 reads CASSKGLAGGPSTDTQYF. DNA of the CDR3: TGTGCCAGCAGCAAAGGACTAGCGGGAGGGCCTAGCACAGATACGCAGTATTTT. J is TRBJ2-3 and V is TRBV4-2; 15 bases are shared with TRBD2. The CDR3 contains 18 residues. V lost 5 bases and J lost 0; bases outside the gene matches: 6. The germline V gene has CDR1 LGHNA and CDR2 YNFKEQ.